These 18 T cell receptor beta chains originate from one sample sequenced in a study of shared clonotypes between healthy human individuals. TCRdb's copy holds only in-frame clones and misses some; the assay was immunoSEQ multiplex PCR. The sample holds around 320,000 clones, around 87% seen once. The sequenced sample was memory CD8+ T cells sorted from blood. Subset: CD45RO+ cells pooled with CCR7-negative TemRA cells. These receptors were obtained from a man aged 18-30 years in good health.

CDR3 sequence reads: CSVEGRGSYEQYF. The CDR3 bases are TGCAGCGTTGAAGGCAGGGGTTCCTACGAGCAGTACTTC. The V gene is TRBV29-1, the J gene TRBJ2-7; possibly TRBD1 for D (6 bases). Trimming left V 1 base short and J 1 base short, with 8 bases between. This CDR3 has 13 residues. Germline V lookup: CDR1 SQVTM, CDR2 ANQGSEA.

The chain uses TRBV2 and TRBJ2-3, with TRBD1 identical over 12 bases. This CDR3 is built from 15 residues. Germline lookup yields CDR1 SNHLY and CDR2 FYNNEI. V shed 7 bases, J shed 5 bases, and the junction held 7 bases outside the gene matches. The CDR3 nucleotides are TGTGCCAGCATGGAAGGGACAGGGGGCTTAGATACGCAGTATTTT. The encoded protein is CASMEGTGGLDTQYF.

This rearrangement joins TRBV27 to TRBJ1-2; unclear D gene. V lost 4 bases, J lost 5 bases, and 11 bases lay in between. CDR1 and CDR2 from the germline V gene are MNHEY and SMNVEV (reference sequence). The CDR3 spans 13 residues. The CDR3, as DNA: TGTGCCAGCAGTTCCTCCTTGGGATATGGCTACACCTTC. This encodes CASSSSLGYGYTF.

This clone occurred once. The V gene is TRBV27, the J gene TRBJ2-7; no reliable D call. This CDR3 region has 13 residues. V lost 6 bases and J lost 5, with 14 bases in between. The germline V gene encodes CDR1 MNHEY and CDR2 SMNVEV (reference sequence). CDR3 in amino acids: CASSPGPFNEQYF. The CDR3 nucleotides read TGTGCCAGCAGCCCTGGACCCTTTAACGAGCAGTACTTC.

This chain uses TRBV5-6 with TRBJ2-1; 8 bases fit TRBD2. J lost 2 bases, V lost 0 bases, and 4 bases had no gene match. The CDR3 covers 16 residues. Germline V lookup: CDR1 SGHDT, CDR2 YYEEEE. The CDR3 DNA reads TGTGCCAGCAGCTTGGCTGTTAGCGGGGCCTACAATGAGCAGTTCTTC. This sequence encodes CASSLAVSGAYNEQFF.

On this clone itself: A read error likely explains this, since a far larger clone differs by one base. Other DNA sequences in the sample encode the same CDR3. The rearrangement joins TRBV6-1 to TRBJ2-7, with 7 positions matching TRBD2. Losses at the gene ends were 0 bases for V and 4 bases for J; bases not matched to a gene: 3. CDR1 and CDR2 from the germline V gene are MNHNS and SASEGT. The CDR3 runs 14 residues. CDR3 nucleotide sequence: TGTGCCAGCAGTGAAGCGGGAGGGCCGTACGAGCAGTACTTC. It codes for CASSEAGGPYEQYF.

This clone was recorded only once. The chain recombines TRBV7-9 with TRBJ1-5; 9 bases fit TRBD1. The CDR3 length is 15 residues. CDR1 is SEHNR and CDR2 is FQNEAQ in the germline V gene (reference sequence). Losses at the gene ends were 5 bases for V and 6 bases for J; bases not matched to a gene: 8. CDR3 sequence: CASSPSTGGVQPQHF. The CDR3 nucleotides read TGTGCCAGCAGCCCCTCGACAGGGGGGGTTCAGCCCCAGCATTTT.

This clone was counted only a few times. The chain uses TRBV7-8 and TRBJ1-5; D remains unclear. V was shortened by 4 bases and J by 8 bases, with 18 bases between the two germline ends. This CDR3 comprises 15 residues. Germline-derived CDR1 and CDR2 are SGHVS and FQNEAQ. For the CDR3, the DNA is TGTGCCAGCAGCTCGGAATGGGTGATCGGGGAGCCCCAGCATTTT. It specifies CASSSEWVIGEPQHF.

This clone occurred a few times. The genes are TRBV6-1 and TRBJ2-1; D not resolved. This CDR3 is built from 12 residues. The V end was cut by 0 bases, the J end by 11 bases, with 8 bases between. In germline, CDR1 is MNHNS, CDR2 SASEGT. The CDR3 DNA reads TGTGCCAGCAGTGAAGCGGGCCCACAGCAGTTCTTC. Its protein is CASSEAGPQQFF.

The chain is built from TRBV7-9 and TRBJ1-1; the D is unclear. The germline gives CDR1 SEHNR, CDR2 FQNEAQ (reference sequence). This CDR3 contains 14 residues. With 5 bases removed from V and 11 bases from J, the gap between germline ends came to 21 bases. CDR3 nucleotides: TGTGCCAGCAGCCCAGACGGGATCGCGTGGGCGGCTTTCTTT. Amino acids: CASSPDGIAWAAFF.

The rearrangement joins TRBV7-9 to TRBJ2-3; D possibly corresponds to TRBD1 (6 bases). The CDR3 is made up of 17 amino acids. Germline V gene sequence: CDR1 SEHNR, CDR2 FQNEAQ (reference sequence). V was trimmed by 5 bases and J by 0 bases, leaving 18 bases between them. The CDR3 DNA sequence: TGTGCCAGCAGCCCCCTAGGTGGGCAGGGGAGCACAGATACGCAGTATTTT. Protein sequence: CASSPLGGQGSTDTQYF.

This rearrangement joins TRBV7-2 to TRBJ1-1; 8 bases line up with TRBD1. The J segment lost 1 base and the V segment lost 2 bases, leaving 15 bases of the junction unmatched. Germline loops: CDR1 SGHTA, CDR2 FQGNSA. The CDR3 loop spans 19 amino acids. DNA of the CDR3: TGTGCCAGCAGCTTATTGATTCGCAGGGGGCACACCTGGAACACTGAAGCTTTCTTT. Amino acid sequence: CASSLLIRRGHTWNTEAFF.

The chain recombines TRBV6-5 with TRBJ1-4; D is perhaps TRBD1 (6 bases). Looked up from germline, CDR1 is MNHEY and CDR2 is SVGAGI. V lost 2 bases and J 7 bases, leaving 11 bases between the germline ends. The CDR3 has 14 amino acids. The chain's CDR3 is CASSYGQGSEKLFF. The CDR3 DNA reads as TGTGCCAGCAGTTACGGGCAGGGGAGTGAAAAACTGTTTTTT.

In the case of this clone: Other DNA sequences in the sample encode the same CDR3. This rearrangement joins TRBV10-2 to TRBJ2-7; D is unclear. Germline assignment: CDR1 WSHSY and CDR2 SAAADI. This CDR3 is 11 amino acids long. The V gene lost 5 bases and the J gene lost 2 bases, with 4 bases spanning the gap. The DNA for the CDR3 is TGCGCCAGCAGTAGCCCCTACGAGCAGTACTTC. It encodes CASSSPYEQYF.

The chain has TRBV4-2 and TRBJ1-4; D gene uncertain. The germline CDR1 and CDR2 sequences are LGHNA and YNFKEQ. The CDR3 is 15 residues long. With 4 bases removed from V and 7 bases from J, the gap between germline ends came to 16 bases. DNA for the CDR3: TGTGCCAGCAGCCCAGAATCCGCGCTGGGTGAAAAACTGTTTTTT. It translates to CASSPESALGEKLFF.

The chain carries TRBV27 and TRBJ2-7; 8 positions match TRBD1. The germline V gene encodes CDR1 MNHEY and CDR2 SMNVEV (reference sequence). J gave up 2 bases and V 0 bases, and 3 bases lay outside the gene matches. This CDR3 comprises 15 residues. CDR3 bases: TGTGCCAGCAGTTTATCTCAGGGGGCGGCCTACGAGCAGTACTTC. This sequence encodes CASSLSQGAAYEQYF.

The chain carries TRBV7-9 and TRBJ2-5; 9 bases fit TRBD2. V dropped 5 bases and J dropped 2; count of bases not matched to a gene: 6. Per the germline V gene, CDR1 is SEHNR and CDR2 is FQNEAQ (reference sequence). CDR3 length equals 15 residues. This CDR3 reads CASSARLAVQETQYF. The CDR3 DNA reads as TGTGCCAGCAGCGCCCGACTAGCGGTTCAAGAGACCCAGTACTTC.

The gene calls are TRBV6-5 and TRBJ1-2; no firm D call. The V gene's germline CDR1 is MNHEY and CDR2 SVGAGI. The CDR3 contains 12 residues. The V gene lost 6 bases and the J gene lost 4 bases, with 9 bases spanning the gap. This chain's CDR3 is CASSQQGYGYTF. In nucleotides, the CDR3 is TGTGCCAGCAGCCAACAAGGCTATGGCTACACCTTC.